The 12 T cell receptor beta chains given below trace back to one sample, sequenced in a study of Ad26.COV2.S vaccination and SARS-CoV-2 variants. Assay: immunoSEQ multiplex PCR; the TCRdb copy retains only in-frame clones and omits some. The table includes some 320,000 clones, around 84% detected once. Indicated treatment: about 20 received Ad26.COV2.S at low or high dose, single or two shots; roughly five received placebo; per-sample allocation not given. Sampling was done on day 63 after the first vaccine or placebo injection. The material was peripheral blood, obtained in a trial of Ad26.COV2.S vaccine versus placebo. The origin of the receptors is a person aged 18 to 65 who received the Ad26.COV2.S COVID-19 vaccine or a placebo.

The CDR3 protein is CASSVGDRGNYGYTF. CDR3 DNA: TGTGCCAGCAGTGTGGGGGACAGGGGCAACTATGGCTACACCTTC. V usage is TRBV2 and J usage is TRBJ1-2; 10 bases fit TRBD1. With 4 bases clipped from V and 2 bases from J, the junction kept 4 bases outside the gene matches. Germline assignment: CDR1 SNHLY and CDR2 FYNNEI. The CDR3 is 15 residues long.

This CDR3 reads CASQQGVATGELFF. As DNA, the CDR3 is TGCGCCAGCCAACAGGGGGTGGCCACCGGGGAGCTGTTTTTT. This chain joins TRBV10-2 and TRBJ2-2; 8 positions agree with TRBD1. The J segment lost 4 bases and the V segment lost 8 bases, leaving 6 bases of the junction unmatched. The germline CDR1 and CDR2 sequences are WSHSY and SAAADI. There are 14 residues in the CDR3.

The chain uses TRBV2 and TRBJ2-2, with no clear D. CDR1 SNHLY and CDR2 FYNNEI come from the germline V gene. CDR3 length equals 15 residues. Trimming shortened V by 7 bases and J by 0 bases, and 12 bases separated the two germline ends. CDR3 sequence: CASTETTANTGELFF. In DNA, the CDR3 is TGTGCCAGCACCGAGACGACCGCGAACACCGGGGAGCTGTTTTTT.

The J gene is TRBJ2-7, the V gene TRBV7-2; D might be TRBD1 (6 bases). CDR3 length: 15 residues. Per germline, CDR1 SGHTA and CDR2 FQGNSA. Trimming removed 2 bases from V and 0 bases from J, with 11 bases in between. CDR3 sequence (DNA): TGTGCCAGCAGCTTACAGGGGCCACTCTCCTACGAGCAGTACTTC. Residues: CASSLQGPLSYEQYF.

The J gene is TRBJ1-1, the V gene TRBV11-2, with D tentatively TRBD1 (5 bases). Trimming removed 3 bases at V and 2 bases at J, with 13 bases between. The length of the CDR3 is 15 residues. From germline, CDR1 is SGHAT and CDR2 FQNNGV. CDR3 loop: CASSLSRGANTEAFF. Written as DNA, the CDR3 is TGTGCCAGCAGCTTGAGTAGGGGCGCCAACACTGAAGCTTTCTTT.

This rearrangement joins TRBV7-9 to TRBJ2-7; 7 bases agree with TRBD1. The CDR3 has 15 amino acids. CDR1 and CDR2 (germline): SEHNR, FQNEAQ (reference sequence). Losses at the gene ends were 5 bases for V and 2 bases for J; bases not matched to a gene: 9. CDR3 in amino acids: CASSARTGRPYEQYF. Written as DNA, the CDR3 is TGTGCCAGCAGCGCCCGGACAGGAAGACCCTACGAGCAGTACTTC.

The chain couples TRBV7-9 to TRBJ2-2; the D gene is possibly TRBD2 (5 bases). The V gene's germline CDR1 is SEHNR and CDR2 FQNEAQ (reference sequence). Trimming removed 6 bases from V and 3 bases from J, with 14 bases in between. This CDR3 region has 15 residues. CDR3 protein: CASSSLARDTGELFF. CDR3 bases: TGTGCCAGCAGTAGCTTAGCGCGGGACACCGGGGAGCTGTTTTTT.

The chain couples TRBV7-9 to TRBJ1-2; the D is unclear. V was trimmed by 1 base and J by 4 bases, leaving 10 bases between them. Germline V lookup: CDR1 SEHNR, CDR2 FQNEAQ (reference sequence). This CDR3 spans 14 amino acids. The CDR3 loop reads CASSLEGLVYGYTF. CDR3 DNA: TGTGCCAGCAGCTTAGAAGGGCTGGTCTATGGCTACACCTTC. The full variable domain, its missing parts supplied by reference TRBV7-9 and TRBJ1-2, is DTGVSQNPRHKITKRGQNVTFRCDPISEHNRLYWYRQTLGQGPEFLTYFQNEAQLEKSRLLSDRFSAERPKGSFSTLEIQRTEQGDSAMYLCASSLEGLVYGYTFGSGTRLTVV.

V usage is TRBV3-1 (or the pseudogene TRBV3-2) and J usage is TRBJ2-1; 8 bases align to TRBD1. The germline V gene encodes CDR1 LGHDT and CDR2 YNNKEL (reference sequence). With V trimmed by 3 bases and J by 3 bases, 4 bases remained unmatched. CDR3 length: 15 amino acids. This chain's CDR3 is CASSHQGARYNEQFF. Written as DNA, the CDR3 is TGTGCCAGCAGCCACCAGGGGGCGCGCTACAATGAGCAGTTCTTC.

The table lists this clone with a count of one. The chain carries TRBV27 and TRBJ2-1, with 10 bases fitting TRBD2. J gave up 2 bases and V 5 bases, and 3 bases lay outside the gene matches. Germline CDR1 reads MNHEY; CDR2 reads SMNVEV (reference sequence). The CDR3 sequence is 15 residues long. Written as DNA, the CDR3 is TGTGCCAGCAGTCTTAGCGGGGGGCCCTACAATGAGCAGTTCTTC. This encodes CASSLSGGPYNEQFF.

In its sample, this clone was seen a few times. The chain employs TRBV3-1 (or the pseudogene TRBV3-2) and TRBJ1-5; D remains unclear. This CDR3 comprises 14 residues. The V gene lost 4 bases and the J gene lost 9 bases, with 16 bases spanning the gap. Germline-derived CDR1 and CDR2 are LGHDT and YNNKEL (reference sequence). DNA for the CDR3: TGTGCCAGCAGCCCGGACCCGTCTCAAACGCCCCAGCATTTT. Translated, it gives CASSPDPSQTPQHF.

This chain uses TRBV15 with TRBJ2-5; TRBD1 might be the D (6 bases). CDR1 and CDR2 from the germline V gene are LNHNV and YYDKDF (reference sequence). CDR3 length: 16 amino acids. V was cut by 1 base and J by 0 bases, with 12 bases left in between. The CDR3 DNA reads TGTGCCACCAGCAGAGCCAACACAGGGAACCAAGAGACCCAGTACTTC. It specifies CATSRANTGNQETQYF.